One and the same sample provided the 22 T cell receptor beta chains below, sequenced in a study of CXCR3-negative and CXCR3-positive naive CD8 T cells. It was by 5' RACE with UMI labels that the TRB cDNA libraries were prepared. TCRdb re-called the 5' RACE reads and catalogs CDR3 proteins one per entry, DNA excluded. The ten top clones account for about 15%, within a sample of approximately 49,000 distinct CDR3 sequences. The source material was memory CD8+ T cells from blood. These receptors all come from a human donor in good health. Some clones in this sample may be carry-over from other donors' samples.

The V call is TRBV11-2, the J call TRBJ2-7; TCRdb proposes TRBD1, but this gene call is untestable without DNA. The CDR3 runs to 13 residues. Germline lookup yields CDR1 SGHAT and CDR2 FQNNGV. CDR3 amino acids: CASEGQGNYEQYF.

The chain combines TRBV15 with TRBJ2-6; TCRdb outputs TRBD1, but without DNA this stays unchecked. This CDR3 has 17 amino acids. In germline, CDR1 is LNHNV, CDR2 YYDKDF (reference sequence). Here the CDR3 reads CATGRDRALSGAIVLTF.

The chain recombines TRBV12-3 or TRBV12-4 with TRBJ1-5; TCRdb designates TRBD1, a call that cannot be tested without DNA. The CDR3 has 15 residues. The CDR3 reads CASSLRWRNNQPQHF.

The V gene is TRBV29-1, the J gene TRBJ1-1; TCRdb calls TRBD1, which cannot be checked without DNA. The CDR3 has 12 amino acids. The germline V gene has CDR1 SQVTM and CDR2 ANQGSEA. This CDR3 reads CSVLTGLGEAFF. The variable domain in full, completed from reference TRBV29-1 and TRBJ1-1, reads SAVISQKPSRDICQRGTSLTIQCQVDSQVTMMFWYRQQPGQSLTLIATANQGSEATYESGFVIDKFPISRPNLTFSTLTVSNMSPEDSSIYLCSVLTGLGEAFFGQGTRLTVV.

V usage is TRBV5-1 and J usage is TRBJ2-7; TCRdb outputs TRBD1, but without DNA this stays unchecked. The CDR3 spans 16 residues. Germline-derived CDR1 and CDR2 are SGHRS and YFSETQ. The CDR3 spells CASSSHLGTGTYEQYF. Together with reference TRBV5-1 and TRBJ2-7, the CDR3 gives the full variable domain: KAGVTQTPRYLIKTRGQQVTLSCSPISGHRSVSWYQQTPGQGLQFLFEYFSETQRNKGNFPGRFSGRQFSNSRSEMNVSTLELGDSALYLCASSSHLGTGTYEQYFGPGTRLTVT.

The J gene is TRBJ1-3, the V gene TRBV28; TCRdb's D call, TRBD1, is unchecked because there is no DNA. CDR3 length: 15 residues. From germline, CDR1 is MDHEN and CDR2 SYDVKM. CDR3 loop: CASSFQGSSGNTIYF.

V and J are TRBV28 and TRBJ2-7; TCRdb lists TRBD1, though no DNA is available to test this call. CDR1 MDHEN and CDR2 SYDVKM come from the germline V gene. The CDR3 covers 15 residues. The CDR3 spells CASSPPGGAAGEQYF.

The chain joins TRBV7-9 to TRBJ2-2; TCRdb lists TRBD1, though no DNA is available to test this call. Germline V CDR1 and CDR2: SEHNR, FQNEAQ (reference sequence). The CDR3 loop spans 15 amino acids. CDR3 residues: CASSLVDSSAGELFF.

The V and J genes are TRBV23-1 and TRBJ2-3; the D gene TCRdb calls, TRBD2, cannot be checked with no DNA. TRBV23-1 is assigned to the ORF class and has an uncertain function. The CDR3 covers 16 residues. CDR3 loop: CASTHPGLAIPDTQYF.

The CDR3 spells CASTEGGTTDTQYF. This chain joins TRBV9 and TRBJ2-3. The CDR3 spans 14 residues. Germline V gene data show CDR1 as SGDLS and CDR2 as YYNGEE.

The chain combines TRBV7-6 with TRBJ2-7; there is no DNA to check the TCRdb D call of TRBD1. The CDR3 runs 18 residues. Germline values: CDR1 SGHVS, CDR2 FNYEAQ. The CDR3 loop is CASSLIPPPGQGVYEQYF. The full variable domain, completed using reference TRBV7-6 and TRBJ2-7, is GAGVSQSPRYKVTKRGQDVALRCDPISGHVSLYWYRQALGQGPEFLTYFNYEAQQDKSGLPNDRFSAERPEGSISTLTIQRTEQRDSAMYRCASSLIPPPGQGVYEQYFGPGTRLTVT.

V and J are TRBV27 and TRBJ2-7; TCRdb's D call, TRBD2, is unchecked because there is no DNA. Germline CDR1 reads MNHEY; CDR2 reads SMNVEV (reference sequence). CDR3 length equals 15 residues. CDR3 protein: CASSFSGHSSYEQYF.

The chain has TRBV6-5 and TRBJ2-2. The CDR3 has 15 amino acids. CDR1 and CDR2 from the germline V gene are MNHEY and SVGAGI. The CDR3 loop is CASSYSTTNTGELFF.

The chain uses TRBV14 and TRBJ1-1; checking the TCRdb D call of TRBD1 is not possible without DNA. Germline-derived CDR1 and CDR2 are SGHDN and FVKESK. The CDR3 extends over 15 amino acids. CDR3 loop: CASSLRWQGDTEAFF.

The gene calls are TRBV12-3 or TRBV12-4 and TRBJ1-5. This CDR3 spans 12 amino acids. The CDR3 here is CASSFEGQPQHF.

CDR3 amino acids: CASSEPVGELTYEQYF. This chain joins TRBV28 and TRBJ2-7; the D gene TCRdb calls, TRBD1, cannot be checked with no DNA. Germline assignment: CDR1 MDHEN and CDR2 SYDVKM. The CDR3 covers 16 residues.

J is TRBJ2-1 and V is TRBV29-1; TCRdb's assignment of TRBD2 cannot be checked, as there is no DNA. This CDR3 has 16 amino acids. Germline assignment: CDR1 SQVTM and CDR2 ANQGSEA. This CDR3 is CSVEGPPGSSYNEQFF.

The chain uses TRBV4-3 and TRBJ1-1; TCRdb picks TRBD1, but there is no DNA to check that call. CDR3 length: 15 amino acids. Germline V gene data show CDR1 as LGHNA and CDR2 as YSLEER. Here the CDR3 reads CASSQEVDERGEAFF.

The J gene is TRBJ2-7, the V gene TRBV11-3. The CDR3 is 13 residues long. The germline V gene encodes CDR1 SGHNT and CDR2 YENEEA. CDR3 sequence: CASSFGSAIEQYF. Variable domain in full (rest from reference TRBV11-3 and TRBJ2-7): EAGVVQSPRYKIIEKKQPVAFWCNPISGHNTLYWYLQNLGQGPELLIRYENEEAVDDSQLPKDRFSAERLKGVDSTLKIQPAELGDSAVYLCASSFGSAIEQYFGPGTRLTVT.

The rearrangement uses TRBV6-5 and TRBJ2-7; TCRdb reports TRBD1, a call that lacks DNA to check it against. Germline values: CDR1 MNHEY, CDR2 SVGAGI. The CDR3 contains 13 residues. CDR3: CASSYYTGDEQYF.

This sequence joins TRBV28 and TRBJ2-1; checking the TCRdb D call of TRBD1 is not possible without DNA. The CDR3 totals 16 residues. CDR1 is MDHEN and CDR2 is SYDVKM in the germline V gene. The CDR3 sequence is CASSFATPLLGNEQFF.

The CDR3: CASSDRGDTRELFF. V and J are TRBV6-4 and TRBJ2-2. CDR3 length: 14 amino acids. Germline lookup yields CDR1 MRHNA and CDR2 SNTAGT.